This TCR beta chain was sequenced in a study of cytomegalovirus exposure and HLA in healthy donors. With 60 Vbeta and 13 Jbeta primers, the PCR was carried out. Produced via immunoSEQ multiplex PCR; TCRdb's table is partial and in-frame only. This listing includes 100,000 to 150,000 clones. Details on this clone: Its antigen is as yet unknown.

Findings and limits, study-wide: CMV serostatus alone was available as immune exposure information.

The CDR3 totals 14 residues. Trimming pared 1 base from V and 2 bases from J, leaving 8 bases between. Germline CDR1 is MGHRA and CDR2 is YSYEKL. The sequencing input was PBMCs. The sequence was obtained from a man aged 30 to 39 in good health and CMV-seronegative. J is TRBJ1-1 and V is TRBV4-1; possibly TRBD1 for D (6 bases). The CDR3 here is CASSQGTENTEAFF. CDR3 nucleotides: TGCGCCAGCAGCCAAGGGACAGAAAACACTGAAGCTTTCTTT.